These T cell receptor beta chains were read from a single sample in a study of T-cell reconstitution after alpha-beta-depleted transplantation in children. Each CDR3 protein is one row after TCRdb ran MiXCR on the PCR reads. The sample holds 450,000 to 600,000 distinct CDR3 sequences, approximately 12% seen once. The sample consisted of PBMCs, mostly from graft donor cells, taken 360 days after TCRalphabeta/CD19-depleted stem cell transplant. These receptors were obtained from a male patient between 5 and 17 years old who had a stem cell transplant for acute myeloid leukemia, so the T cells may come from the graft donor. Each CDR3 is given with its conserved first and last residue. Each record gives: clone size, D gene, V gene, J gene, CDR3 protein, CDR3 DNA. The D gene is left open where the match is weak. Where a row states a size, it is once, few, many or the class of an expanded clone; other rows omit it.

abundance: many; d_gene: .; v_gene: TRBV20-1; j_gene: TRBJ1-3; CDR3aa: CSARGRVVGNTIYF; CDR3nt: TGCAGTGCTAGAGGCAGGGTCGTTGGAAACACCATATATTTT
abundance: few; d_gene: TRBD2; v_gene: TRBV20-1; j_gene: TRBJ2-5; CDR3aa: CSAYAASGETQYF; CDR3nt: TGCAGTGCTTATGCGGCTAGCGGGGAGACCCAGTACTTC
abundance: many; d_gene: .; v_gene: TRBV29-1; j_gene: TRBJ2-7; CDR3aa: CSVGTTYEQYF; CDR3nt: TGCAGCGTCGGGACAACCTACGAGCAGTACTTC
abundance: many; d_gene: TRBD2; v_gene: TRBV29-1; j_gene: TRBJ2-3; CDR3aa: CSGIAGGADTQYF; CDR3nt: TGCAGCGGCATAGCGGGAGGGGCAGATACGCAGTATTTT
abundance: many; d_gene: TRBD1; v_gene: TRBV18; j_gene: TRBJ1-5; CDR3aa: CASSPQGAGSVQPQHF; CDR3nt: TGTGCCAGCTCACCACAGGGGGCAGGGTCCGTGCAGCCCCAGCATTTT
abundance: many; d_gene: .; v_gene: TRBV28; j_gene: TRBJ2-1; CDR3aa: CASSPPVLSYNEQFF; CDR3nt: TGTGCCAGCAGTCCGCCGGTCCTATCCTACAATGAGCAGTTCTTC
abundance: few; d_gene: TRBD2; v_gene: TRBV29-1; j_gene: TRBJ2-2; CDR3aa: CSVRLAKNTGELFF; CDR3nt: TGCAGCGTTCGACTAGCTAAAAACACCGGGGAGCTGTTTTTT
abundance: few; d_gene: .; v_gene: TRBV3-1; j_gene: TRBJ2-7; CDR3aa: CASSPSIALSSYEQYF; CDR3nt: TGTGCCAGCAGCCCGTCTATCGCGCTGAGCTCCTACGAGCAGTACTTC
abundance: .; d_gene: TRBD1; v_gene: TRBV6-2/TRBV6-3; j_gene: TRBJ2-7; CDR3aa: CASRGTGYHEQYF; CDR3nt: TGTGCCAGTCGCGGGACAGGGTACCACGAGCAGTACTTC
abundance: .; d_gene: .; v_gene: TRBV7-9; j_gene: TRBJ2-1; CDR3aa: CASSLGVWNEQFF; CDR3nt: TGTGCCAGCAGCTTGGGGGTGTGGAATGAGCAGTTCTTC
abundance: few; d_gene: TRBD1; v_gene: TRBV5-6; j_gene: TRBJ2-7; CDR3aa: CASSNRDRVRYEQYF; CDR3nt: TGTGCCAGCAGCAACCGGGACAGGGTCCGCTACGAGCAGTACTTC
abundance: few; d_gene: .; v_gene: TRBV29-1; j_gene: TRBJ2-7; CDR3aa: CSVLGGYEQYF; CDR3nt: TGCAGCGTTCTGGGGGGCTACGAGCAGTACTTC
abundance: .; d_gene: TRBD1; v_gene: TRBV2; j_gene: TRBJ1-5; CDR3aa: CASSADRAPNQPQHF; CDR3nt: TGTGCCAGCAGCGCCGACAGGGCCCCCAATCAGCCCCAGCATTTT
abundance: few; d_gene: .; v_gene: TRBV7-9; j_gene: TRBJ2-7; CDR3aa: CASSLAEGRRFSSEQYF; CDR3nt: TGTGCCAGCAGCTTAGCGGAGGGACGGAGATTTTCAAGCGAGCAGTACTTC